A single sample is the source of the 25 T cell receptor beta chains below, sequenced in a study of regulatory T cells in long-lasting Graves disease. As for time point: newly diagnosed GD, antithyroid drugs for less than 3 months. PBMCs provided the RNA from which the TCR library was made. Relying on iRepertoire HTBI primers and Arm-PCR of CDR3 regions, the team built TCR beta libraries. A single record per CDR3 protein comes from TCRdb applying MiXCR to the multiplex PCR reads. The sample yields hundreds of thousands of distinct CDR3 sequences, around 17% seen once. A further study also used this sample, focusing on T cells in Graves' hyperthyroidism and ophthalmopathy.

The source was peripheral blood mononuclear cells (PBMCs), collected at new diagnosis, from a patient treated with antithyroid drugs. The receptor source for this set is a young woman with Graves disease.

V usage is TRBV2 and J usage is TRBJ2-3; TRBD2 is a possible D gene (6 bases). Germline V gene data show CDR1 as SNHLY and CDR2 as FYNNEI. Trimming stripped 3 bases from V and 7 bases from J, with 20 bases between. The CDR3 runs to 16 residues. CDR3 loop: CASSDRRTGEGYTQYF. For the CDR3, the DNA is TGTGCCAGCAGTGACCGGAGGACGGGAGAGGGGTATACGCAGTATTTT.

V is TRBV9 and J is TRBJ1-2; D ambiguous. The CDR3 has 14 amino acids. V was trimmed by 0 bases and J by 4 bases, leaving 10 bases between them. Germline V gene lookup returns CDR1 SGDLS and CDR2 YYNGEE. CDR3 bases: TGTGCCAGCAGCGTAGGCAGAGGCATCTATGGCTACACCTTC. It is translated as CASSVGRGIYGYTF.

This clonotype was detected ten times or more. The J gene is TRBJ1-1, the V gene TRBV6-5; perhaps TRBD1 as D (5 bases). Germline V gives CDR1 MNHEY, CDR2 SVGAGI. CDR3 size: 14 residues. Trimming left V 2 bases short and J 1 base short, with 8 bases between. CDR3 in amino acids: CASSYDRRNTEAFF. For the CDR3, the DNA is TGTGCCAGCAGTTACGACAGAAGGAACACTGAAGCTTTCTTT.

CDR3 sequence reads: CASSLTGDSGGYTF. CDR3 DNA: TGTGCCAGCAGTTTAACCGGGGACAGTGGTGGCTACACCTTC. The chain is built from TRBV6-5 and TRBJ1-2; 7 nucleotides agree with TRBD1. Germline V CDR1 and CDR2: MNHEY, SVGAGI. This CDR3 has 14 residues. V was pared by 4 bases and J by 7 bases, with 9 bases of the junction left unmatched.

This clonotype was observed a few times. This sequence joins TRBV27 and TRBJ1-4, with 7 bases matching TRBD1. Germline lookup yields CDR1 MNHEY and CDR2 SMNVEV (reference sequence). The CDR3 sequence is 16 residues long. J gave up 7 bases and V 8 bases, and 16 bases lay outside the gene matches. CDR3 residues: CASRGQTPRWGEKLFF. CDR3 bases: TGTGCCAGCCGGGGACAGACCCCTCGTTGGGGTGAAAAACTGTTTTTT.

This clonotype has only a few counts. V and J are TRBV7-9 and TRBJ1-4, with D hard to call. This CDR3 region has 14 residues. Trimming cost V 2 bases and J 1 base, with 5 bases left between them. CDR1 is SEHNR and CDR2 is FQNEAQ in the germline V gene (reference sequence). The CDR3 loop is CASSLMGTNEKLFF. The CDR3 nucleotides are TGTGCCAGCAGCTTAATGGGAACTAATGAAAAACTGTTTTTT.

The V and J genes are TRBV20-1 and TRBJ2-2; D not certain. V shed 2 bases and J shed 0 bases, with 13 bases lying between them. The CDR3 contains 16 residues. Germline V gives CDR1 DFQATT, CDR2 SNEGSKA (reference sequence). CDR3: CSARSVKGPNTGELFF. The CDR3 DNA reads as TGCAGTGCTAGAAGTGTAAAGGGCCCGAACACCGGGGAGCTGTTTTTT.

This chain links TRBV20-1 with TRBJ1-5; TRBD1 matches at 11 bases. This CDR3 contains 13 residues. Germline V gene lookup returns CDR1 DFQATT and CDR2 SNEGSKA (reference sequence). The V and J ends lost 6 bases and 3 bases, in that order; junction bases with no gene match: 1. CDR3 in DNA: TGCAGTGCCGGACAGGGGGCCAATCAGCCCCAGCATTTT. It is translated as CSAGQGANQPQHF.

This clonotype was picked up many times. V is TRBV28 and J is TRBJ1-5; perhaps TRBD1 as D (5 bases). This CDR3 spans 16 amino acids. CDR1 MDHEN and CDR2 SYDVKM come from the germline V gene. Trimming removed 3 bases at V and 5 bases at J, with 17 bases between. The CDR3 sequence is CASSFDSVGSHQPQHF. CDR3 sequence (DNA): TGTGCCAGCAGTTTCGACAGTGTGGGTAGTCATCAGCCCCAGCATTTT.

This clonotype occurred many times. CDR3 sequence (DNA): TGTGCCAGCAGCTTGTCTAGTTATAATGAGCAGTTCTTC. It encodes CASSLSSYNEQFF. This chain connects TRBV27 to TRBJ2-1; unclear D gene. Germline values: CDR1 MNHEY, CDR2 SMNVEV (reference sequence). The V end lost 6 bases, the J end lost 7 bases, and 13 bases lay between the germline ends. The CDR3 contains 13 residues.

The chain couples TRBV18 to TRBJ1-4, with D perhaps matching TRBD1 (6 bases). Germline V CDR1 and CDR2: KGHSH, LQKENI. This CDR3 has 15 residues. Deletions cut 6 bases from V and 5 bases from J, with 16 bases between. The DNA for the CDR3 is TGTGCCAGCTCCCGAACAGGGTCGGAGAATGAAAAACTGTTTTTT. Amino acid sequence: CASSRTGSENEKLFF.

This clonotype was observed a handful of times. V usage is TRBV12-3 or TRBV12-4 and J usage is TRBJ2-5; D unclear. There are 13 residues in the CDR3. The V end was cut by 4 bases, the J end by 4 bases, with 10 bases between. CDR3 sequence reads: CASSYKGVETQYF. CDR3 bases: TGTGCCAGCAGTTACAAAGGAGTAGAGACCCAGTACTTC.

This clonotype was seen more than once but under ten times. This chain links TRBV19 with TRBJ1-4; D not resolved. CDR3 length: 13 residues. Germline V lookup: CDR1 LNHDA, CDR2 SQIVND (reference sequence). The V and J ends lost 5 bases and 13 bases respectively, with 17 bases between them. The DNA for the CDR3 is TGTGCCAGTAGTTTGCGGATCGGTGCGGGACTGTTTTTT. It encodes CASSLRIGAGLFF.

This clonotype was recorded at least ten times. This chain joins TRBV28 and TRBJ1-4; tentative D call: TRBD1 (6 bases). Trimming removed 2 bases at V and 8 bases at J, with 15 bases between. The length of the CDR3 is 15 residues. From germline, CDR1 is MDHEN and CDR2 SYDVKM. The CDR3 loop is CASSLGKGGNEKLFF. CDR3 bases: TGTGCCAGCAGTTTAGGTAAAGGGGGAAACGAAAAACTGTTTTTT.

This clonotype was recorded many times. The rearrangement uses TRBV28 and TRBJ1-4; D not resolved. The CDR3 spans 11 residues. In germline, CDR1 is MDHEN, CDR2 SYDVKM. Trimming shortened V by 5 bases and J by 5 bases, and 3 bases separated the two germline ends. Written as DNA, the CDR3 is TGTGCCAGCAGTCGAAATGAAAAACTGTTTTTT. It is translated as CASSRNEKLFF.

This clonotype was recorded a few times. The chain uses TRBV11-3 and TRBJ2-1; either TRBD1 or TRBD2 may supply D (5 bases each). V shed 1 base and J shed 7 bases, with 11 bases lying between them. CDR1 is SGHNT, CDR2 YENEEA, per germline. The length of the CDR3 is 14 residues. CDR3 amino acids: CASSLGGSLNEQFF. The DNA for the CDR3 is TGTGCCAGCAGCTTAGGGGGGTCGCTGAATGAGCAGTTCTTC.

This clonotype has a count of ten or more. This chain links TRBV19 with TRBJ1-4; the D is unclear. Germline loops: CDR1 LNHDA, CDR2 SQIVND (reference sequence). V lost 4 bases and J 7 bases, leaving 16 bases between the germline ends. The length of the CDR3 is 15 residues. CDR3 protein: CASSSLDGRREKLFF. The CDR3 region has the DNA TGTGCCAGTAGTAGCCTTGATGGGCGCCGTGAAAAACTGTTTTTT. Full variable domain (missing parts from reference TRBV19 and TRBJ1-4): DGGITQSPKYLFRKEGQNVTLSCEQNLNHDAMYWYRQDPGQGLRLIYYSQIVNDFQKGDIAEGYSVSREKKESFPLTVTSAQKNPTAFYLCASSSLDGRREKLFFGSGTQLSVL.

This clonotype was recorded a few times. CDR3 bases: TGCAGTGCTGGACTAGCGGGAGACGAGCAGTTCTTC. It encodes CSAGLAGDEQFF. The chain couples TRBV20-1 to TRBJ2-1; 13 nucleotides line up with TRBD2. V was pared by 5 bases and J by 10 bases, with 2 bases of the junction left unmatched. The CDR3 has 12 residues. Per germline, CDR1 DFQATT and CDR2 SNEGSKA (reference sequence).

This clonotype was found many times. J is TRBJ2-7 and V is TRBV2; 7 bases map to TRBD1. V lost 6 bases and J lost 3; bases outside the gene matches: 5. There are 13 residues in the CDR3. Per germline, CDR1 SNHLY and CDR2 FYNNEI. The CDR3 reads CASSMGQLYEQYF. CDR3 sequence (DNA): TGTGCCAGCAGCATGGGACAGCTCTACGAGCAGTACTTC.

This clonotype was observed at least ten times. The CDR3 loop is CSGGQGREKLFF. The CDR3 DNA reads TGCAGCGGGGGACAGGGGCGTGAAAAACTGTTTTTT. V usage is TRBV29-1 and J usage is TRBJ1-4; 10 bases agree with TRBD1. The germline CDR1 and CDR2 sequences are SQVTM and ANQGSEA. The CDR3 is made up of 12 amino acids. The J segment lost 7 bases and the V segment lost 7 bases, leaving 3 bases of the junction unmatched.

This clonotype was observed many times. The J gene is TRBJ1-2, the V gene TRBV7-9; D gene unclear. The CDR3 has 13 amino acids. CDR1 SEHNR and CDR2 FQNEAQ come from the germline V gene (reference sequence). The V end lost 3 bases, the J end lost 8 bases, and 13 bases lay between the germline ends. CDR3 sequence: CASSLVGSEGYTF. CDR3 bases: TGTGCCAGCAGCTTGGTTGGGTCCGAAGGCTACACCTTC.

The gene calls are TRBV9 and TRBJ2-3, with TRBD2 matching over 7 bases. CDR3 size: 15 residues. The V segment lost 3 bases and the J segment 10 bases; nucleotides outside the gene matches: 14. Germline V CDR1 and CDR2: SGDLS, YYNGEE. The CDR3 reads CASSAGGGSPPPQYF. The DNA of the CDR3 is TGTGCCAGCAGCGCGGGGGGAGGCTCCCCGCCTCCGCAGTATTTT.

This clonotype has a handful of counts. The chain recombines TRBV19 with TRBJ1-5; 9 nucleotides align to TRBD1. This CDR3 has 13 residues. Trimming cost V 8 bases and J 4 bases; bases outside gene matches: 3. Germline lookup yields CDR1 LNHDA and CDR2 SQIVND (reference sequence). CDR3 protein: CASVGQGNQPQHF. The DNA for the CDR3 is TGTGCCAGTGTCGGACAGGGGAATCAGCCCCAGCATTTT.

This clonotype was seen more than once but under ten times. This rearrangement joins TRBV20-1 to TRBJ2-5; 12 bases align to TRBD2. Looked up from germline, CDR1 is DFQATT and CDR2 is SNEGSKA (reference sequence). This CDR3 has 17 residues. Trimming at V came to 0 bases and at J to 4 bases, leaving 9 bases not matched to a gene. The CDR3 coding sequence is TGCAGTGCTAGAGAACAGCTAGCGGGAGGGAAAAGAGAGACCCAGTACTTC. This sequence encodes CSAREQLAGGKRETQYF.

This clonotype was observed a handful of times. The genes are TRBV6-1 and TRBJ2-7; either TRBD1 or TRBD2 may supply D (5 bases each). CDR1 is MNHNS and CDR2 is SASEGT in the germline V gene. The CDR3 length is 13 residues. Deletions cut 1 base from V and 3 bases from J, with 7 bases between. The CDR3 loop reads CASSEGDLYEQYF. The CDR3, as DNA: TGTGCCAGCAGTGAAGGGGACCTCTACGAGCAGTACTTC.